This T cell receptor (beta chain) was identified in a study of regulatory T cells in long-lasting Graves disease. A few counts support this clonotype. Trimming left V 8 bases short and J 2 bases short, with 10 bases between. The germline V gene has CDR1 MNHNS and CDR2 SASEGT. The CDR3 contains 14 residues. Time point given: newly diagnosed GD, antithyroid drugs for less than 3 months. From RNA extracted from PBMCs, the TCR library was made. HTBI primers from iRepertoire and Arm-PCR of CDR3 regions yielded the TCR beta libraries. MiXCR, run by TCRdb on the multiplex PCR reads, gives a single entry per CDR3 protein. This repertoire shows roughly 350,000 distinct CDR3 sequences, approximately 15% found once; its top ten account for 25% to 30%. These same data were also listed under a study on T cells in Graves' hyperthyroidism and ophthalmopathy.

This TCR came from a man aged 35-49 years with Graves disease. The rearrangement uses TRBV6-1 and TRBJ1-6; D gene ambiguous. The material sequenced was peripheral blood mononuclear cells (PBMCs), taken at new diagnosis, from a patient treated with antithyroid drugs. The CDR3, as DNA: TGTGCCAGCCGCGTCGGGGCCTATAATTCACCCCTCCACTTT. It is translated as CASRVGAYNSPLHF.